A selection of T cell receptor beta chains follows, all from one sample in a study of blood T cell repertoires in COVID-19. Sequencing was performed with immunoSEQ multiplex PCR; in TCRdb, only in-frame clones are kept and a portion is missing. The table shows 200,000 to 300,000 clones, with more than 75% occurring only once. Material: peripheral blood. The receptors stem from a woman in her fifties or sixties with active or convalescent COVID-19. Both conserved end residues are part of each CDR3. D genes are given only for firm matches. Size tells how often a clone was seen (once, few, many) or the class of an expanded clone, and some rows leave it out.

size	V	D	J	DNA	CDR3
.	TRBV10-2	TRBD1	TRBJ2-7	TGCGCCAGCAGAGGGACAGGGACATTATCCTACGAGCAGTACTTC	CASRGTGTLSYEQYF
.	TRBV19	TRBD2	TRBJ2-3	TGTGCCAGTAGCATTACTAGCGGGGGGCCCCCATCCACAGATACGCAGTATTTT	CASSITSGGPPSTDTQYF
.	TRBV30	.	TRBJ1-4	TGTGCCTGGTGGGGCGGGCTCGGGGGAAAACTGTTTTTT	CAWWGGLGGKLFF
.	TRBV7-6	.	TRBJ2-6	TGTGCCAGCAGCCCCCGCCAGGGGTCGAGCTCTGGGGCCAACGTCCTGACTTTC	CASSPRQGSSSGANVLTF
.	TRBV5-1	.	TRBJ2-5	TGCGCCAGCAGCTGGGGACTGCTGCAAGAGACCCAGTACTTC	CASSWGLLQETQYF
.	TRBV5-1	TRBD1	TRBJ2-7	TGCGCCAGCAGCTTGGGGGACAGGGTTACCTACGAGCAGTACTTC	CASSLGDRVTYEQYF
.	TRBV30	.	TRBJ2-3	TGTGCCTGGAGTTTCTCGGGGTTAAGCACAGATACGCAGTATTTT	CAWSFSGLSTDTQYF
once	TRBV2	TRBD2	TRBJ2-5	TGTGCCAGCAGGACGGGGGGGCGGGAGACCCAGTACTTC	CASRTGGRETQYF
.	TRBV6-2/TRBV6-3	.	TRBJ2-7	TGTGCCAGCAGTTACTTGGCGGGAGAGCAGTACTTC	CASSYLAGEQYF
.	TRBV4-2	.	TRBJ1-5	TGTGCCAGCAGCCAAGATCTCGCGACAGCCAGAGGATGTAGCAATCAGCCCCAGCATTTT	CASSQDLATARGCSNQPQHF
.	TRBV9	TRBD2	TRBJ2-5	TGTGCCAGCAGCCCCTGGCGGGGGTGGGAGACCCAGTACTTC	CASSPWRGWETQYF
.	TRBV7-9	TRBD1	TRBJ1-2	TGTGCCAGCAGCTCACAGGGGGAGATTGGCTACACCTTC	CASSSQGEIGYTF
.	TRBV5-4	.	TRBJ2-5	TGTGCCAGCAGCTGGCCGGGACAAGAGACCCAGTACTTC	CASSWPGQETQYF
.	TRBV11-2	.	TRBJ1-1	TGTGCCAGCAGCTTCCCCGGACTTGAAGCTTTCTTT	CASSFPGLEAFF
.	TRBV11-1	TRBD1	TRBJ2-7	TGTGCCAGCAGCCTCGGGACAGGGATAATAAGGGAGCAGTACTTC	CASSLGTGIIREQYF
.	TRBV6-4	.	TRBJ2-2	TGTGCCAGCCAGGGGAGAGCCGGGGAGCTGTTTTTT	CASQGRAGELFF
.	TRBV27	.	TRBJ1-2	TGTGCCAGCAGCCGGGGACACCCCTCGGTTCCCTATGGCTACACCTTC	CASSRGHPSVPYGYTF
.	TRBV2	.	TRBJ2-3	TGTGCCAGCAGTGAAGAGCATGCTAGCACAGATACGCAGTATTTT	CASSEEHASTDTQYF
.	TRBV29-1	.	TRBJ1-3	TGCAGCGTCGCACAGGTTAGCTCTGGAAACACCATATATTTT	CSVAQVSSGNTIYF
few	TRBV9	.	TRBJ2-5	TGTGCCAGCAGCGTAGGAGAACCGGAAGAGACCCAGTACTTC	CASSVGEPEETQYF
.	TRBV20-1	TRBD1	TRBJ1-4	TGCAGTGCAAGTAAACTCAGGGGGGATAATGAAAAACTGTTTTTT	CSASKLRGDNEKLFF
.	TRBV19	.	TRBJ1-5	TGTGCCAGTGGAGACAGTCATTCCACGGATAGCAATCAGCCCCAGCATTTT	CASGDSHSTDSNQPQHF
.	TRBV7-2	.	TRBJ1-1	TGTGCCAGCAGCTTAAGGGGGTCTCACGCTGAAGCTTTCTTT	CASSLRGSHAEAFF
.	TRBV7-9	TRBD1	TRBJ1-6	TGTAGCAGTGGACAGGACTCCTATAATTCACCCCTCCACTTT	CSSGQDSYNSPLHF
few	TRBV2	TRBD1	TRBJ1-3	TGTGCCAGCAGTGATTCGACAGGGGGCAGAAACACCATATATTTT	CASSDSTGGRNTIYF
.	TRBV7-2	.	TRBJ1-1	TGTGCCAGCAGCTTAGCCACAGCCTCCCAGTCTGAAGCTTTCTTT	CASSLATASQSEAFF
few	TRBV11-2	TRBD2	TRBJ2-2	TGTGCCAGCAGCTTAGAGGACCTAGCGGGCCACACCGGGGAGCTGTTTTTT	CASSLEDLAGHTGELFF
.	TRBV2	TRBD2	TRBJ2-1	TGTGCCAGCAGTGTGGGGACTAGCGGGGGCAATGAGCAGTTCTTC	CASSVGTSGGNEQFF
once	TRBV7-3	.	TRBJ2-6	TGTGCCAGCAGCTTCCGGACACCGAGCTCTGGGGCCAACGTCCTGACTTTC	CASSFRTPSSGANVLTF
once	TRBV29-1	.	TRBJ1-2	TGCAGCGTTGAGTCGACAGTTTATTTTGGCTACACCTTC	CSVESTVYFGYTF
.	TRBV29-1	TRBD1	TRBJ1-1	TGCAGCTACAGGGAACAGGGGGCCACTGAAGCTTTCTTT	CSYREQGATEAFF
once	TRBV6-1	.	TRBJ1-3	TGTGCCAGCAGTGAAATGGTGACGGAGGGAAACACCATATATTTT	CASSEMVTEGNTIYF
.	TRBV3-1/TRBV3-2	.	TRBJ2-2	TGTGCCAGCAGAACTAACGCGAACACCGGGGAGCTGTTTTTT	CASRTNANTGELFF
once	TRBV7-3	TRBD1	TRBJ2-2	TGTGCCAGCAGCGTCCAGGGGGCCGGCACCGGGGAGCTGTTTTTT	CASSVQGAGTGELFF
.	TRBV6-6	.	TRBJ2-3	TGTGCCAGCAGCCCGCGTGGGGGGGATACGCAGTATTTT	CASSPRGGDTQYF
.	TRBV6-5	TRBD1	TRBJ1-2	TGTGCCAGCACCTCTGCCGGGACAGACTATGGCTACACCTTC	CASTSAGTDYGYTF
.	TRBV19	TRBD2	TRBJ2-5	TGTGCCAGTAGTATAAACAGCGGGGGGGATCTCCAAGAGACCCAGTACTTC	CASSINSGGDLQETQYF
.	TRBV6-5	TRBD1	TRBJ2-7	TGTGCCAGCAGGATTCGACAGGGAGCCTCCTACGAGCAGTACTTC	CASRIRQGASYEQYF
.	TRBV18	.	TRBJ1-1	TGTGCCAGCTCACCCCGAAAACAGCTGAACACTGAAGCTTTCTTT	CASSPRKQLNTEAFF
.	TRBV6-5	.	TRBJ1-3	TGTGCCAGCAGAGGACAGTTCGTCTCTGGAAACACCATATATTTT	CASRGQFVSGNTIYF
.	TRBV9	TRBD1	TRBJ2-3	TGTGCCAGCAGCGTACGACAGGGGGGCACAGATACGCAGTATTTT	CASSVRQGGTDTQYF